Detailed here is one T cell receptor beta chain. Its target antigen remains unknown. No qualities accompany the bases; no much larger clone lies one base away. Libraries were built with the immunoSEQ multiplex PCR assay. A mixture of 60 forward primers for TCR Vbeta segments and 13 reverse primers for TCR Jbeta segments was used in the multiplex PCR. The CDR3 region of rearranged TCR beta genes was amplified from genomic DNA by a multiplex PCR assay. The amplified TCR beta libraries were sequenced on the Illumina HiSeq System as 87-base-pair reads. As for how the authors treated the data: A later analysis counted approximately 74 million unique TCR beta chains across the 670 or so repertoires, and roughly 9.9 million of these chains were shared by at least two donors. Raw reads were error-corrected and collapsed into unique sequences with a nearest-neighbor algorithm that merged closely related sequences to remove PCR and sequencing errors. V, D and J gene segments were assigned by aligning CDR3 sequences to IMGT reference sequences. For a sequence to be retained, a match of at least six nucleotides was required to both a V gene segment and a J gene segment. A rearrangement counted as productive if the CDR3 had no stop codons and remained in frame with V and J, and every other rearrangement counted as non-productive. CDR3 was defined by IMGT convention, running from the second conserved V-encoded cysteine to the conserved J-encoded phenylalanine. The earlier analysis of fewer than 750 of the donors excluded sequences that lacked an unambiguous match to a single V gene segment. An earlier analysis of over 450 of the donors classified V segments as functional when productive rearrangements were above 56.7% and as segregating when the standard deviation between donors was above 5%. A statistical classification framework was built to diagnose cytomegalovirus status from the catalog of TCR beta chain sequences. In a later analysis, V and J genes were assigned by comparing TCR nucleotide sequences against IMGT/GENE-DB human TR gene sequences. A later analysis assigned CDR3 sequences and most-parsimonious VDJ recombination scenarios with the TCRdist pipeline. A later analysis defined each TCR beta chain by its CDR3 amino acid sequence plus V-gene family, and excluded reads lacking a unique V-gene family. As a way to deal with suspected cross-contamination and a sequencing artifact, a later analysis dropped hundreds of nucleotide sequences that were highly shared and had low generation probability. For each public chain, a later analysis derived a clonal expansion index from normalized ranks of inferred template counts within each repertoire. In a later analysis, generation probabilities were computed with a VDJ recombination model fitted to out-of-frame rearrangements, and the resulting probabilities were checked against IGoR. In a later analysis, TCR-TCR, TCR-HLA and TCR-CMV co-occurrence was scored with hypergeometric tests, and a repertoire-size bias correction was applied to TCR pairs. False discovery rates were estimated in a later analysis by permuting HLA or CMV assignments 20 times. In a later analysis, co-occurring TCRs were grouped with DBSCAN, and TCRdist sequence similarity was added when clustering was performed within HLA-allele-positive subsets. Repertoires with fewer than 30,000 or more than 120,000 public chains, plus five repertoires with anomalous nucleotide sharing, were excluded from co-occurrence clustering. This is the immuneACCESS table as TCRdb keeps it, with only in-frame sequences that have V and J called. A part of the clones is gone; compared with another copy, unresolved V genes explain less than half, and the rest is unexplained. From that table come the V and J calls and clone size; the DNA was used to work out D and trimming. The sample data list 100,000 to 150,000 clones, and 80% of these were observed just once. Jointly, the top ten make up 1% of the sample.

The data belong to a study of cytomegalovirus exposure and HLA in healthy donors (dated by TCRdb to the late 2010s). In the study overall: An earlier analysis of more than 550 of the donors reported 276 Gb of sequence data and 90 million to 120 million unique TCR beta sequences obtained from some 170 million T cells. Donor age, sex, ethnicity and CMV serostatus were collected together with the repertoire data. On average, roughly 250,000 unique TCR beta nucleotide sequences were sequenced per donor among more than 350 genotyped donors of the cohort, with around 19% of those sequences being non-productive. Genome-wide SNP genotypes for about 65% of the roughly 700 donors were used in a later genetic analysis, which treated that subset as a discovery cohort. Roughly 310 gigabases of sequencing data and tens of millions of unique TCR sequences were included in an early release covering several hundred HLA-typed donors. To predict cytomegalovirus infection status, the study combined high-throughput TCR immunosequencing, statistical association of individual TCRs with disease status, and machine learning. The study profiled the T cell repertoires of some 610 subjects by immunosequencing and related them to cytomegalovirus serostatus. Rather than drawing on any new phenotypic data, the later analysis identified candidate immune exposures from TCR beta sequences and the way those sequences occurred across donors. The genetic ancestry cluster associated with self-reported Caucasian donors included 65% to 90% of the roughly 390 genotyped donors. Besides the first cohort of 666 subjects, a separate validation cohort made up of roughly 130 different subjects was used. An earlier analysis of approximately 500 of the donors applied high-throughput TCR beta sequencing to assess whether each TCR beta V gene segment acted as functional or pseudogenic. Class I and class II HLA loci were covered by the typing at four-digit resolution. Because of strong linkage in the cohort, roughly 5 DR-DQ haplotypes were treated as single units for association and clustering. Typing coverage differed by locus: A, B, C, DRB1 and DQB1 were typed in about 629-640 donors, DQA1 in about 510, DPA1 in some 570, and DPB1 in about 450. Every repertoire in the discovery cohort had been generated on one and the same sequencing platform. A later analysis re-examined previously published TCR beta repertoires from just over 650 donors and added high-resolution HLA genotyping to investigate patterns of TCR occurrence. The aim of the study was to test whether cataloging public T cell receptors could identify signatures of past pathogen exposure. The paper's findings and limits, for the study overall: Several of the top co-occurrence clusters appeared to be linked to parvovirus B19, influenza, CMV and Epstein-Barr virus, according to a later analysis. While some public TCRs were present in many individuals, most TCR sequences turned up only very rarely across donors. The authors suggested that the approach could potentially be extended to other disease states and immunological phenotypes. Linkage disequilibrium might explain the correlated functional status among segregating V segments, but an unknown experimental factor could not be excluded. In vitro tests confirmed that three of the cytomegalovirus-associated TCR beta chains recognize cytomegalovirus antigens. The classifier was reported to diagnose cytomegalovirus status with high specificity and sensitivity in both the original and validation cohorts. Some 15 rarely observed V segments, including chromosome 9 orphons, were excluded from the earlier analysis of several hundred of the donors because counts were too low. A further reported finding was that TCR beta sequences accurately predicted the HLA-A and HLA-B alleles for most subjects in the first cohort. Presence/absence analyses assumed roughly uniform sequencing depth across donors, an assumption that may not hold. According to a later genetic analysis, donors in an Asian-associated ancestry cluster had fewer N-insertions in productive TCRs than the approximately 700-donor mean. Because HLA typing was unavailable for some donors at each locus, only the typed subset was used in association tests. The sequencing pipeline was judged likely to have produced a cluster of highly shared sequence variants as a technical artifact. Because the 87-base-pair reads could not distinguish some IMGT-functional V segments, including TRBV6-2 and TRBV6-3, those segments were excluded. In the study, 164 TCR beta chains were listed as associated with cytomegalovirus. In a later analysis, most CMV-associated TCR beta chains were found to appear HLA-restricted, with HLA associations seemingly driven largely by CMV exposure. In a later genetic analysis, a missense DCLRE1C variant was associated with V-gene and J-gene trimming of TCR beta chains, and the association was replicated in an independent cohort. In a later analysis, 16,951 TCR beta sequences were associated with specific HLA alleles at a false discovery rate of 0.05. When HLA alleles, especially DR and DQ, strongly co-occurred, attributing TCR associations to individual alleles was difficult. Only TCR beta chains were sequenced in this cohort, and the absence of alpha or paired-chain data limited detectable features. In a later analysis, HLA-associated TCR beta chains showed more clonal expansion and lower generation probabilities than non-associated chains that were equally common. According to a later analysis, TCR association rates differed among HLA loci, with DRB1 alleles showing the most associated TCRs and HLA-C alleles showing the fewest. The only immune exposure information available for the cohort was CMV serostatus. An earlier analysis of approximately 530 of the donors showed that most TCR beta V segments appeared in productive rearrangements either about 87% or about 30% of the time, which broadly matched IMGT annotations.

The cohort was made up of hundreds of healthy bone marrow donors. At the time of sampling, all cohort members were nominally healthy, though unrecorded immune exposures were likely present. The donor tested CMV seronegative, placing the donor among the 300 to 400 seronegative members of the cohort. A peripheral blood sample was provided by each donor, and peripheral blood mononuclear cells were used for TCR beta sequencing. Genomic DNA extraction from the blood cell samples was performed with the Qiagen DNeasy Blood Extraction Kit. V and J lose 2 bases and 1 base, and a span of 11 bases separates them. The germline V gene supplies CDR1 MGHRA and CDR2 YSYEKL. The CDR3 has 15 amino acids, counting the end cysteine and phenylalanine. The read is trimmed to its CDR3 DNA, 45 bases read in frame from base 1.

Input material: PBMCs. The chain is encoded by TRBV4-1 joined to TRBJ1-1, with no D gene named confidently. The TCR originated in a man aged 35-49 years in good health and CMV-seronegative. CDR3 reads: CASSQLPIQNTEAFF. Read as DNA, the sequence is TGCGCCAGCAGCCAACTACCTATCCAGAACACTGAAGCTTTCTTT.